The clone carrying this T cell receptor beta chain was detected a few times. Its antigen remains unidentified. The CDR3 extends over 15 amino acids. Germline V gives CDR1 SGHDT, CDR2 YYEEEE. This sample was taken from a study of blood T cells in healthy people across ages. Alongside a J-beta primer mix, a sample-barcoded 5' primer served in a second PCR lasting about 7 to 12 cycles. MiXCR, applied by TCRdb to the 5' RACE reads, yields one record per CDR3 protein. The table has 650,000 to 950,000 distinct CDR3 sequences, 40% to 50% seen once; the top ten hold under 20%. General study findings and limits: Diversity of TCR beta per million T cells declined in a roughly linear way with age. Long-lived and aged donors differed, with more naive CD4+ cells and higher diversity in the long-lived. The study regarded diversity estimates from one million T cells as underestimates.

The receptor's source is a man between 60 and 75 years old in good health. The sample was blood. V gene TRBV5-6 combines with J gene TRBJ2-5, with TRBD1 identical over 10 bases. TRBJ2-7 matches the DNA end more closely, so the J call is doubtful. CDR3 sequence: CASSLGGTGVYEQYF. Here the CDR3 DNA reads TGTGCCAGCAGCTTGGGGGGGACAGGGGTCTACGAGCAGTACTTC.